These T cell receptor beta chains were read from a single sample in a study of glioma-infiltrating T cells. TCRdb ran MiXCR on the multiplex PCR reads and lists one entry per CDR3 protein. The sample holds over 140,000 distinct CDR3 sequences, around 40% seen once. Sequencing was performed on glioma tissue, nonneoplastic brain tissue, or PBMCs (not recorded which). These receptors were collected from a human donor with low-grade glioma or glioblastoma, undergoing nonglioma brain surgery, or in good health (not recorded which). CDR3s include the opening cysteine and the closing phenylalanine or tryptophan. Fields, in order: V gene, D gene, J gene, clone size, CDR3 DNA, CDR3 protein. D genes are given only for firm matches. The listing skips clone size in some rows; elsewhere it reads once, few, many or a size class.

>TRBV2|TRBD1|TRBJ1-6|.
TGTGCCAGCCCGGGACAGGGGAATTCACCCCTCCACTTT
CASPGQGNSPLHF
>TRBV7-8|TRBD1|TRBJ2-2|many
TGTGCCAGCAGCCTAACCGGACAGGAGAACACCGGGGAGCTGTTTTTT
CASSLTGQENTGELFF
>TRBV7-2|.|TRBJ2-3|few
TGTGCCAGCAGCTTATCGCGGGTAAAAGATACGCAGTATTTT
CASSLSRVKDTQYF
>TRBV6-5|TRBD1|TRBJ2-1|few
TGTGCCAGCAGTTACTCCTCCGGACAGGGGGCTAATGAGCAGTTCTTC
CASSYSSGQGANEQFF
>TRBV6-1|TRBD1|TRBJ2-7|.
TGTGCCAGCAGCAGGGACAGTTCTCTCTACGAGCAGTACTTC
CASSRDSSLYEQYF
>TRBV19|TRBD1|TRBJ2-7|.
TGTGCCAGTAGTGCCCGGACAGGGGGTGGCTACGAGCAGTACTTC
CASSARTGGGYEQYF
>TRBV28|.|TRBJ2-1|many
TGTGCCAGCAGGCGACTTGGGATGACCAATGAGCAGTTCTTC
CASRRLGMTNEQFF
>TRBV27|TRBD1|TRBJ2-1|few
TGTGCCAGCTCACACGGACAGGGCTCCTACAATGAGCAGTTCTTC
CASSHGQGSYNEQFF
>TRBV6-6|.|TRBJ1-5|.
TGTGCCAGCAGTTACCGGGGGCCGGAGCCCCAGCATTTT
CASSYRGPEPQHF
>TRBV28|TRBD1|TRBJ2-5|.
TGTGCCAGCAGGGGACAGGGCTACCAAGAGACCCAGTACTTC
CASRGQGYQETQYF
>TRBV6-2/TRBV6-3|.|TRBJ2-1|.
TGTGCCAGCAGTTACAGCCCTAGCTCCTACAATGAGAAGTTCTTC
CASSYSPSSYNEKFF
>TRBV29-1|TRBD1|TRBJ2-7|.
TGCAGCGCGGGGACAGGGTTAGGGGAGCAGTACTTC
CSAGTGLGEQYF
>TRBV24-1|TRBD1|TRBJ2-1|many
TGTGCCACCAGTGAACTGTCCGGGACAGGGGTGAACAATGAGCAGTTCTTC
CATSELSGTGVNNEQFF
>TRBV6-1|.|TRBJ2-5|.
TGTGCCAGCACCCGCGGAGGTTTTTCGGAGACCCAGTACTTC
CASTRGGFSETQYF
>TRBV6-2/TRBV6-3|TRBD2|TRBJ2-1|.
TGTGCCAGCACAAACGCGGCTAGCGGGATACGTGAGCAGTTCTTC
CASTNAASGIREQFF
>TRBV7-2|.|TRBJ2-5|.
TGTGCCAGCAGCTTAGACGGGAGGACCCAGTACTTC
CASSLDGRTQYF
>TRBV6-1|TRBD1|TRBJ2-3|.
TGTGCCAGCAGCCAGGGGACAGGGCCACAGTATTTT
CASSQGTGPQYF
>TRBV4-1|.|TRBJ2-3|few
TGCGCCAGCAGCCCAGAGCCCAGCACAGATACGCAGTATTTT
CASSPEPSTDTQYF
>TRBV4-1|TRBD1|TRBJ1-2|few
TGCGCCAGCAGCCACTCCACAGGGGATGGCTACACCTTC
CASSHSTGDGYTF
>TRBV29-1|TRBD1|TRBJ2-7|.
TGCAGCGTTGACGGCGGACAGGGGGCCTACTACGAGCAGTACTTC
CSVDGGQGAYYEQYF
>TRBV2|.|TRBJ1-1|.
TGTGCCAGCAGTTTATTTTGGAACACTGAAGCTTTCTTT
CASSLFWNTEAFF
>TRBV28|.|TRBJ2-7|few
TGTGCCAGCAGTACCCGAGGGGTCACCTACGAGCAGTACTTC
CASSTRGVTYEQYF
>TRBV19|.|TRBJ2-3|.
TGTGCCAGTAGTAGGACAGAGTCAGATACGCAGTATTTT
CASSRTESDTQYF
>TRBV6-2/TRBV6-3|.|TRBJ2-1|few
TGTGCCAGCAGTTACTCGACCAAGCGGGCGCAATCCTACAATGAGCAGTTCTTC
CASSYSTKRAQSYNEQFF
>TRBV20-1|.|TRBJ2-1|.
TGCAGTGCCGAGGGGGACACGTACAATGAGCAGTTCTTC
CSAEGDTYNEQFF
>TRBV4-3|.|TRBJ1-1|.
TGCGCCAGCAGCCGACAAAGTGGTACTTTAGTCACTGAAGCTTTCTTT
CASSRQSGTLVTEAFF
>TRBV28|.|TRBJ1-4|.
TGTGCTAGCAGTTTCAGGCGCGAAAAACTGTTTTTT
CASSFRREKLFF
>TRBV20-1|.|TRBJ1-1|.
TGCAGTGCTAAAGGACAACGATCGCACTTGAACACTGAAGCTTTCTTT
CSAKGQRSHLNTEAFF
>TRBV19|.|TRBJ1-3|.
TGTGCCAGTAGGAAGGAAGGATACTCTGGAAACACCATATATTTT
CASRKEGYSGNTIYF
>TRBV10-3|.|TRBJ2-3|.
TGTGCCATCAGTGAGTCGGGGGGAGATACGCAGTATTTT
CAISESGGDTQYF
>TRBV18|.|TRBJ2-3|.
TGTGCCAGCTCACCCTCATACACAGATACGCAGTATTTT
CASSPSYTDTQYF
>TRBV7-2|.|TRBJ1-1|.
TGTGCCAGCAGCCCGAGCGGCCCGGGCACTGAAGCTTTCTTT
CASSPSGPGTEAFF
>TRBV6-6|TRBD1|TRBJ1-2|.
TGTGCCAGCAGCCGCCGCGGACAGGATCACTATGGCTACACCTTC
CASSRRGQDHYGYTF
>TRBV20-1|.|TRBJ2-5|few
TGCAGTGCCACCCACTCAGGAGAGACCCAGTACTTC
CSATHSGETQYF
>TRBV4-3|.|TRBJ2-5|once
TGCGCCAGCAGTCGGTTTCCCCTGGAACAAGAGACCCAGTACTTC
CASSRFPLEQETQYF
>TRBV6-1|.|TRBJ2-5|few
TGTGCCAGCAGTTCCCCCAGGGTGGTACGAGAGACCCAGTACTTC
CASSSPRVVRETQYF
>TRBV28|.|TRBJ1-5|.
TGTGCCAGCAGTTTATGGGGCACCCTTAGCAATCAGCCCCAGCATTTT
CASSLWGTLSNQPQHF
>TRBV6-2/TRBV6-3|.|TRBJ2-1|.
TGTGCCAGCAGTGGTAAGCGCACCCCCTACAATGAGCAGTTCTTC
CASSGKRTPYNEQFF
>TRBV4-2|TRBD2|TRBJ2-3|.
TGTGCCAGCAGCCAAGACCCTAGCGGGAGTGAAACAGATACGCAGTATTTT
CASSQDPSGSETDTQYF
>TRBV7-2|.|TRBJ2-4|.
TGTGCCAGCAGCTTCGGGGGCGACATTCAGTACTTC
CASSFGGDIQYF
>TRBV2|.|TRBJ1-1|.
TGTGCCAGCAGTGAAGGGGGGAGGGGCAGGGCCACTGAAGCTTTCTTT
CASSEGGRGRATEAFF
>TRBV15|.|TRBJ1-1|few
TGTGCCACCAGGAGAGGGATGAACACTGAAGCTTTCTTT
CATRRGMNTEAFF
>TRBV2|.|TRBJ2-5|.
TGTGCCAGCAGTGGACTTGGCCAGACCCAGTACTTC
CASSGLGQTQYF
>TRBV3-1|.|TRBJ2-1|few
TGTGCCAGCAGCCAAGTCATCGGCCTCAACAATGAGCAGTTCTTC
CASSQVIGLNNEQFF
>TRBV6-2/TRBV6-3|.|TRBJ2-7|few
TGTGCCAGCAGTTCGCAACAGGGTGTCCCCCGCTACTTC
CASSSQQGVPRYF